The 26 T cell receptor beta chains below come from one sample, sequenced in a study of T cells in Graves' hyperthyroidism and ophthalmopathy (dated by TCRdb to about 2019). The library was generated by multiplex PCR. The sequencing machine was an Illumina HiSeq 2000. Amplification of TCR beta CDR3 regions was carried out from RNA transcripts. A first-round RT-PCR of the TCR CDR3 used the HTBI primer set with the Qiagen OneStep RT-PCR kit. In TCRdb, the public reads were trimmed at Q25 with fastp and aligned with MiXCR, with productive beta chains retained. Rows are unified per CDR3 protein, each entry keeping the most common DNA and genes. The sample profile shows roughly 110,000 distinct CDR3 sequences; 16% of them were found once. The biggest ten clones account for roughly 40% of the sample. The sample taken for sequencing was blood. These receptors originate from a woman aged 45-65 years with Graves' hyperthyroidism.

In this sample, this clonotype turned up many times. This chain joins TRBV12-3 or TRBV12-4 and TRBJ1-1; possibly TRBD1 for D (5 bases). This CDR3 is 14 amino acids long. V was clipped by 1 base and J by 5 bases, with 11 bases between them. DNA of the CDR3: TGTGCCAGCAGTTTAGACAGGTTCGAAACTGAAGCTTTCTTT. This gives the protein CASSLDRFETEAFF.

This clonotype was counted at least ten times. This chain uses TRBV6-2 or TRBV6-3 with TRBJ2-3; TRBD2 is a possible D gene (7 bases). The CDR3 totals 17 residues. V was trimmed by 2 bases and J by 2 bases, leaving 17 bases between them. Germline lookup yields CDR1 MNHEY and CDR2 SVGEGT. The CDR3: CASSYGGARSSTDTQYF. CDR3 nucleotides: TGTGCCAGCAGTTACGGGGGGGCCAGGAGCTCCACAGATACGCAGTATTTT.

This clonotype was seen at least ten times. The chain is built from TRBV29-1 and TRBJ2-7, with 11 bases matching TRBD2. The CDR3 extends over 14 amino acids. J was trimmed by 4 bases and V by 4 bases; bases with no gene match: 6. CDR1 and CDR2 (germline): SQVTM, ANQGSEA. The CDR3 here is CSVGTSGSKYEQYF. The CDR3 DNA reads as TGCAGCGTTGGAACTAGCGGGAGCAAGTACGAGCAGTACTTC.

V usage is TRBV5-1 and J usage is TRBJ2-5, with a weak D call TRBD1 (7 bases). V was pared by 0 bases and J by 3 bases, with 18 bases between. Germline V gene data show CDR1 as SGHRS and CDR2 as YFSETQ. The CDR3 totals 17 residues. CDR3 coding DNA: TGCGCCAGCAGCTTGGAAGGCAGGGGGGCCGAAAAAGAGACCCAGTACTTC. This translates into CASSLEGRGAEKETQYF.

This clonotype has a count of ten or more. The chain uses TRBV6-1 and TRBJ2-1; D is uncertain. CDR3 length: 15 amino acids. V lost 6 bases and J 0 bases, leaving 12 bases between the germline ends. In germline, CDR1 is MNHNS, CDR2 SASEGT. The CDR3: CASSLLASSYNEQFF. In DNA, the CDR3 is TGTGCCAGCAGCCTATTGGCTAGCTCCTACAATGAGCAGTTCTTC.

This clonotype was seen repeatedly, ten times or more. V usage is TRBV6-1 and J usage is TRBJ2-1; 11 bases fit TRBD1. This CDR3 region has 13 residues. V shed 5 bases, J shed 8 bases, and the junction held 2 bases outside the gene matches. Looked up from germline, CDR1 is MNHNS and CDR2 is SASEGT. CDR3: CASSKGQGDEQFF. Written as DNA, the CDR3 is TGTGCCAGCAGTAAGGGACAGGGGGATGAGCAGTTCTTC.

This clonotype was counted at least ten times. J is TRBJ1-1 and V is TRBV29-1; D not resolved. The CDR3 runs to 12 residues. The ends were cut back, 3 bases at V and 6 bases at J, with 11 bases in the middle. Germline lookup yields CDR1 SQVTM and CDR2 ANQGSEA. CDR3 in amino acids: CSVEELSAEAFF. As DNA, the CDR3 is TGCAGCGTTGAGGAGCTGTCGGCTGAAGCTTTCTTT.

This chain joins TRBV11-2 and TRBJ2-3; 7 bases agree with TRBD2. The ends lost 5 bases at V and 8 bases at J; junction bases unmatched: 4. The CDR3 loop spans 12 amino acids. The germline V gene has CDR1 SGHAT and CDR2 FQNNGV. CDR3 in amino acids: CASSPTGGTQYF. CDR3 DNA sequence: TGTGCCAGCAGCCCGACGGGGGGTACGCAGTATTTT. The complete variable domain, with remaining parts taken from reference TRBV11-2 and TRBJ2-3, reads EAGVAQSPRYKIIEKRQSVAFWCNPISGHATLYWYQQILGQGPKLLIQFQNNGVVDDSQLPKDRFSAERLKGVDSTLKIQPAKLEDSAVYLCASSPTGGTQYFGPGTRLTVL.

Many counts were recorded for this clonotype. The chain links TRBV12-3 or TRBV12-4 to TRBJ2-5; TRBD1 aligns across 9 bases. The CDR3 extends over 15 amino acids. V dropped 3 bases and J dropped 5; count of bases not matched to a gene: 7. CDR3 loop: CASSFGQGRGETQYF. The CDR3 nucleotides are TGTGCCAGCAGTTTCGGACAGGGGCGGGGGGAGACCCAGTACTTC.

This clonotype appeared many times. The rearrangement joins TRBV2 to TRBJ2-1, with 8 bases matching TRBD1. The CDR3 is 15 amino acids. Germline CDR1 SNHLY, CDR2 FYNNEI. The trim removed 7 bases at V and 5 bases at J, leaving 10 bases unmatched. This CDR3 reads CASTRRGQDNNEQFF. Here the CDR3 DNA reads TGTGCCAGCACCCGTCGGGGACAGGATAACAATGAGCAGTTCTTC.

This clonotype has ten or more counts. The chain couples TRBV2 to TRBJ2-2; TRBD1 agrees at 8 bases. The CDR3 length is 12 residues. In germline, CDR1 is SNHLY, CDR2 FYNNEI. Losses at the gene ends were 11 bases for V and 6 bases for J; bases not matched to a gene: 5. CDR3 nucleotides: TGTGCCGGCCAACAGGGGGCCGGGGAGCTGTTTTTT. It encodes CAGQQGAGELFF.

The V call is TRBV29-1, the J call TRBJ2-2; D gene ambiguous. V lost 7 bases to trimming and J lost 4 bases, with 7 bases between them. This CDR3 has 11 residues. Germline values: CDR1 SQVTM, CDR2 ANQGSEA. In nucleotides, the CDR3 is TGCAGCGCCACCGCCACCGGGGAGCTGTTTTTT. Residues: CSATATGELFF.

This clonotype was counted many times. This chain connects TRBV7-9 to TRBJ2-5, with TRBD1 identical over 9 bases. Germline CDR1 and CDR2: SEHNR and FQNEAQ (reference sequence). The CDR3 is 17 residues long. After removal of 2 bases from V and 4 bases from J, the junction contained 11 bases not matched to a gene. The CDR3 coding sequence is TGTGCCAGCAGCTTAAGAGCGGGCACAGGGGGCACAGAGACCCAGTACTTC. Protein: CASSLRAGTGGTETQYF.

In its sample, this clonotype was seen many times. This chain joins TRBV4-1 and TRBJ2-2, with 11 bases matching TRBD1. Germline V gene data show CDR1 as MGHRA and CDR2 as YSYEKL. The V segment lost 3 bases and the J segment 7 bases; nucleotides outside the gene matches: 7. The CDR3 consists of 16 residues. The DNA of the CDR3 is TGCGCCAGCAGCCATTCGGACAGGGGGCGCGGCGGGGAGCTGTTTTTT. Encoded protein: CASSHSDRGRGGELFF.

There are many counts of this clonotype. The rearrangement joins TRBV30 to TRBJ2-1; 8 bases map to TRBD1. CDR3 length: 12 residues. V shed 4 bases, J shed 9 bases, and the junction held 5 bases outside the gene matches. CDR1 is GTSNPN, CDR2 SVGIG, per germline (reference sequence). CDR3 nucleotide sequence: TGTGCCTGGACAGGGGGCGCGGGTGAGCAGTTCTTC. Encoded protein: CAWTGGAGEQFF.

This clonotype was seen repeatedly, ten times or more. This sequence joins TRBV7-8 and TRBJ1-2, with 10 bases matching TRBD1. Germline values: CDR1 SGHVS, CDR2 FQNEAQ. The V gene end was trimmed by 5 bases and the J gene end by 4 bases; junction bases not matched to a gene: 7. CDR3 size: 15 residues. CDR3 coding DNA: TGTGCCAGCAGCGCCCAGACAGGGGGCAGCTATGGCTACACCTTC. Protein product: CASSAQTGGSYGYTF. The full variable domain, completed using reference TRBV7-8 and TRBJ1-2, is GAGVSQSPRYKVAKRGQDVALRCDPISGHVSLFWYQQALGQGPEFLTYFQNEAQLDKSGLPSDRFFAERPEGSVSTLKIQRTQQEDSAVYLCASSAQTGGSYGYTFGSGTRLTVV.

This clonotype was seen many times. The chain employs TRBV12-3 or TRBV12-4 and TRBJ1-5; tentative D call: TRBD1 (6 bases). CDR3 size: 15 residues. The V end lost 4 bases, the J end lost 7 bases, and 17 bases lay between the germline ends. The CDR3 DNA follows: TGTGCCAGCAGTTCCTACAGGGTTTTAGGGCAGCCCCAGCATTTT. Its protein is CASSSYRVLGQPQHF.

This clonotype was detected many times. This chain joins TRBV6-1 and TRBJ2-3; D possibly corresponds to TRBD1 (6 bases). From germline, CDR1 is MNHNS and CDR2 SASEGT. The CDR3 spans 13 residues. The V end lost 2 bases, the J end lost 4 bases, and 7 bases lay between the germline ends. CDR3 amino acids: CASSERTADTQYF. Written as DNA, the CDR3 is TGTGCCAGCAGTGAACGGACAGCAGATACGCAGTATTTT.

This clonotype was recorded many times. This sequence joins TRBV5-8 and TRBJ2-5; D remains ambiguous. Deletions cut 0 bases from V and 12 bases from J, with 12 bases between. Germline V gives CDR1 SGHTS, CDR2 YDEGEE. CDR3 length: 12 residues. The CDR3 loop reads CASSLDKGPKYF. CDR3 DNA: TGTGCCAGCAGCTTGGACAAGGGTCCTAAGTACTTC.

The table lists this clonotype with many counts. The chain uses TRBV18 and TRBJ2-7, with D hard to call. Trimming removed 3 bases at V and 3 bases at J, with 12 bases between. Germline values: CDR1 KGHSH, CDR2 LQKENI. This CDR3 has 14 amino acids. The CDR3 here is CASSPGPTYYEQYV. DNA of the CDR3: TGTGCCAGCTCACCCGGGCCAACCTACTACGAGCAGTACGTC.

In regard to this clonotype: This sequence may be a read error, since a much larger clone differs from it by one base. The chain is built from TRBV5-1 and TRBJ2-1, with D possibly being TRBD1 or TRBD2 (5 bases each). CDR3 length: 17 residues. Germline lookup yields CDR1 SGHRS and CDR2 YFSETQ. V was clipped by 0 bases and J by 0 bases, with 13 bases between them. The CDR3 sequence: CASSLGGYRSSYNEQFF. The DNA for the CDR3 is TGCGCCAGCAGCTTGGGGGGGTACCGAAGCTCCTACAATGAGCAGTTCTTC.

This clonotype was picked up many times. The chain couples TRBV11-3 to TRBJ2-6; D is unclear. CDR1 and CDR2 (germline): SGHNT, YENEEA. With 0 bases removed from V and 0 bases from J, the gap between germline ends came to 6 bases. The CDR3 runs to 16 residues. CDR3 residues: CASSLDRSSGANVLTF. In DNA, the CDR3 is TGTGCCAGCAGCTTAGATCGGTCCTCTGGGGCCAACGTCCTGACTTTC.

There are many counts of this clonotype. The gene calls are TRBV12-3 or TRBV12-4 and TRBJ2-5, with D tentatively TRBD1 (6 bases). Trimming shortened V by 4 bases and J by 4 bases, and 22 bases separated the two germline ends. This CDR3 has 17 amino acids. CDR3 sequence reads: CASSSPPAEQGLETQYF. The CDR3 DNA sequence: TGTGCCAGCAGTTCACCGCCGGCCGAACAGGGATTAGAGACCCAGTACTTC.

In its sample, this clonotype was seen many times. The genes are TRBV29-1 and TRBJ2-1; 13 bases are a match to TRBD2. The trim removed 2 bases at V and 3 bases at J, leaving 13 bases unmatched. CDR1 and CDR2 from the germline V gene are SQVTM and ANQGSEA. This CDR3 is 19 amino acids long. The CDR3 sequence: CSVETPGLAGPGLYNEQFF. The CDR3 nucleotides are TGCAGCGTTGAAACGCCGGGACTAGCGGGACCTGGTCTCTACAATGAGCAGTTCTTC.

This clonotype was seen at least ten times. The chain employs TRBV15 and TRBJ2-1; maybe TRBD2 (5 bases). Germline V gene lookup returns CDR1 LNHNV and CDR2 YYDKDF (reference sequence). The CDR3 spans 12 residues. The V end was cut by 10 bases, the J end by 5 bases, with 12 bases between. The chain's CDR3 is CAIRRSDNEQFF. The CDR3 DNA is TGTGCCATCCGTCGTAGCGACAATGAGCAGTTCTTC.

This clonotype occurred many times. The junction departs from germline at one end; a sequencing error may be responsible. V gene TRBV7-7 combines with J gene TRBJ2-7; a possible D gene is TRBD2 (5 bases). Germline CDR1 and CDR2: SSHAT and FNYEAQ (reference sequence). This CDR3 is built from 13 residues. This CDR3 reads CASSLARDYEQYF. CDR3 coding DNA: TGTGCTAGCAGCTTAGCACGGGACTACGAGCAGTACTTC.